Below are 3 T cell receptor beta chains sequenced from a single sample in a study of blood T cell repertoires in COVID-19. The repertoire was sequenced with immunoSEQ multiplex PCR; TCRdb's copy has only in-frame clones and lacks some. Here the sample spans 55,000 to 90,000 clones, about nine tenths being singletons. Sequencing was done on a sample of peripheral blood. These receptors all stem from a woman aged 55-75 years with acute or convalescent COVID-19.

The chain employs TRBV29-1 and TRBJ1-2; the match to TRBD1 covers 8 bases. The CDR3 runs 19 residues. CDR1 and CDR2 from the germline V gene are SQVTM and ANQGSEA. J lost 4 bases, V lost 3 bases, and 22 bases had no gene match. The CDR3 is CSVDRGAGEGQVASYGYTF. The CDR3 DNA reads TGCAGCGTTGATCGAGGGGCCGGGGAGGGACAGGTGGCAAGCTATGGCTACACCTTC.

The genes are TRBV9 and TRBJ2-1; 7 nucleotides match TRBD2. With V trimmed by 4 bases and J by 4 bases, 8 bases remained unmatched. The CDR3 runs 15 residues. Germline V CDR1 and CDR2: SGDLS, YYNGEE. The CDR3 DNA sequence: TGTGCCAGCAGCCCCCGGGGTAGCGGGTACAATGAGCAGTTCTTC. Its protein product is CASSPRGSGYNEQFF.

This clone was recorded once. The chain combines TRBV7-9 with TRBJ1-1; 7 bases align to TRBD1. The V gene end was trimmed by 4 bases and the J gene end by 1 base; junction bases not matched to a gene: 3. The germline CDR1 and CDR2 sequences are SEHNR and FQNEAQ (reference sequence). The CDR3 runs 14 residues. This CDR3 is CASSWTGGNTEAFF. The CDR3, as DNA: TGTGCCAGCAGCTGGACAGGCGGGAACACTGAAGCTTTCTTT. Looking up the rest from reference TRBV7-9 and TRBJ1-1 gives the full variable domain: DTGVSQNPRHKITKRGQNVTFRCDPISEHNRLYWYRQTLGQGPEFLTYFQNEAQLEKSRLLSDRFSAERPKGSFSTLEIQRTEQGDSAMYLCASSWTGGNTEAFFGQGTRLTVV.